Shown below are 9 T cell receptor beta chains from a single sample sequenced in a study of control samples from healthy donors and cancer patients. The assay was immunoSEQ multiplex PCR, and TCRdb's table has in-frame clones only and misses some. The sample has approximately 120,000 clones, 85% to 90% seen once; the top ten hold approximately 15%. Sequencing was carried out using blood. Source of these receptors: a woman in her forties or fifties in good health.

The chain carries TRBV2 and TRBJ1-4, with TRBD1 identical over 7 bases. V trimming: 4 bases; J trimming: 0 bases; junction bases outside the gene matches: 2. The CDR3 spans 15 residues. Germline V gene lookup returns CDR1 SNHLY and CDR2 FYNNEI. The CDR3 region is CASSGQGTTNEKLFF. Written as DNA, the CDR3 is TGTGCCAGCAGTGGACAGGGAACAACTAATGAAAAACTGTTTTTT.

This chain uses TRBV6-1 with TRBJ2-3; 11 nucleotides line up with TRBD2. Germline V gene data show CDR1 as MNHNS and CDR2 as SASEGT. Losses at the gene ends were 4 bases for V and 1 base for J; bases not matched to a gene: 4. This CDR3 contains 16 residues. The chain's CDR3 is CASSARLAGRTDTQYF. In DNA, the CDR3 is TGTGCCAGCAGTGCTCGACTAGCGGGACGCACAGATACGCAGTATTTT.

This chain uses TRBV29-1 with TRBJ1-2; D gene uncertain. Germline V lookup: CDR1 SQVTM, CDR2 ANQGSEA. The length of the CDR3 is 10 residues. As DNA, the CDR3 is TGCGTGAGTTCTGAGGATGGCTACACCTTC. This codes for CVSSEDGYTF.

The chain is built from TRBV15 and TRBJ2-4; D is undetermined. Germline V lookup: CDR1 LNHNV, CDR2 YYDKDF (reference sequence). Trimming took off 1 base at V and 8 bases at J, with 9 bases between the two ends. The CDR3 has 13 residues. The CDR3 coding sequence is TGTGCCACCAGCAGAGTCGCCTGGGACATTCAGTACTTC. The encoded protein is CATSRVAWDIQYF.

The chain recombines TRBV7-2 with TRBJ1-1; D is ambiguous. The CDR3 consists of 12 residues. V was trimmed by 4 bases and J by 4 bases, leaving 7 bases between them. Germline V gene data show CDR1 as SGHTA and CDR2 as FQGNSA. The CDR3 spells CASSSRGTEAFF. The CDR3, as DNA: TGTGCCAGCAGCTCCCGGGGCACTGAAGCTTTCTTT.

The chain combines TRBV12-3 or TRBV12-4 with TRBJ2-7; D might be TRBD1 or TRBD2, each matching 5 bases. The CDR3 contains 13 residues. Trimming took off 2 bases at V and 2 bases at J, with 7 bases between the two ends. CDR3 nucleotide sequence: TGTGCCAGCAGTTTAAGGGACCCCTACGAGCAGTACTTC. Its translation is CASSLRDPYEQYF.

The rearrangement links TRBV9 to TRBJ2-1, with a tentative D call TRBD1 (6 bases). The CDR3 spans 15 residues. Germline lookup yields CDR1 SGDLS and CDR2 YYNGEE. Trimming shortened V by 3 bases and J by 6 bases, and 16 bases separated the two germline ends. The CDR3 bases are TGTGCCAGCAGCGGGCGGGCAGGGGATCTCAATGAGCAGTTCTTC. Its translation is CASSGRAGDLNEQFF.

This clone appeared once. The CDR3 sequence is CASSVDPDGAGAPQAFF. In nucleotides, the CDR3 is TGTGCCAGCAGCGTAGATCCAGATGGGGCAGGGGCCCCTCAAGCTTTCTTT. The rearrangement links TRBV9 to TRBJ1-1; weak D call: TRBD1 (6 bases). Germline V gene sequence: CDR1 SGDLS, CDR2 YYNGEE. CDR3 length: 17 residues. Trimming removed 0 bases from V and 9 bases from J, with 24 bases in between. The whole variable domain, remainder taken from reference TRBV9 and TRBJ1-1, is DSGVTQTPKHLITATGQRVTLRCSPRSGDLSVYWYQQSLDQGLQFLIQYYNGEERAKGNILERFSAQQFPDLHSELNLSSLELGDSALYFCASSVDPDGAGAPQAFFGQGTRLTVV.

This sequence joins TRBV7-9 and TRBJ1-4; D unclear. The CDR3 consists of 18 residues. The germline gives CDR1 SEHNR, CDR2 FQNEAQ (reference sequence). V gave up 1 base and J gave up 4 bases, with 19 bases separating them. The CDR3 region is CASSLEDLTWGGNEKLFF. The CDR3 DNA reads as TGTGCCAGCAGCTTAGAAGACCTGACGTGGGGTGGTAATGAAAAACTGTTTTTT.